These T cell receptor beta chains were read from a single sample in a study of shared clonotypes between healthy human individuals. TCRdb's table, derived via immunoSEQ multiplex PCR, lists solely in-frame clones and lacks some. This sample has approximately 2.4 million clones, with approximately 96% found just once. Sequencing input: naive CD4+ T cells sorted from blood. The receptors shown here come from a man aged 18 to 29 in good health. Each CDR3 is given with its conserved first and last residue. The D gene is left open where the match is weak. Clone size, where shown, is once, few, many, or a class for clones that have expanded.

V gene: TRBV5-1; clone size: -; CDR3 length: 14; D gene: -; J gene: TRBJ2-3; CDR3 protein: CASSLAGGPDTQYF; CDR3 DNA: TGCGCCAGCAGCCTGGCCGGGGGCCCAGATACGCAGTATTTT
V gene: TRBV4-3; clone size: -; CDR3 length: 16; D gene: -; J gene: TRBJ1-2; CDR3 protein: CASSQGSPGEGYGYTF; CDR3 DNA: TGCGCCAGCAGCCAGGGTTCCCCGGGGGAGGGCTATGGCTACACCTTC
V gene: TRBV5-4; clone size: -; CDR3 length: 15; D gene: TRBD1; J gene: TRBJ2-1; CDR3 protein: CASSLWTGGSDEQFF; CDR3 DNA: TGTGCCAGCAGCTTATGGACAGGGGGGAGCGATGAGCAGTTCTTC
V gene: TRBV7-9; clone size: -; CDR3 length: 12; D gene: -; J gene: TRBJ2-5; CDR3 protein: CASSLVSETQYF; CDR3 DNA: TGTGCCAGCAGCTTAGTTTCAGAGACCCAGTACTTC
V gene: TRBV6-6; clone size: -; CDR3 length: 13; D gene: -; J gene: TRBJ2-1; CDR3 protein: CASSSGNLNEQFF; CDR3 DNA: TGTGCCAGCTCAAGCGGAAACCTCAATGAGCAGTTCTTC
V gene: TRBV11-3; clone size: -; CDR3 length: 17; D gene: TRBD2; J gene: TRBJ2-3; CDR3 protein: CASSLLAGEGGTDTQYF; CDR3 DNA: TGTGCCAGCAGCTTGCTAGCGGGAGAGGGGGGCACAGATACGCAGTATTTT
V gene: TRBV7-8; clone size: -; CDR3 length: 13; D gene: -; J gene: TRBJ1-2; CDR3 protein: CASSLGGNYGYTF; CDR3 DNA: TGTGCCAGCAGCCTGGGGGGTAACTATGGCTACACCTTC
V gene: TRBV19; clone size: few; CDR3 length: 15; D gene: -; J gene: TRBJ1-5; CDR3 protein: CASSSGTSYNQPQHF; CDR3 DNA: TGTGCCAGTAGCTCCGGGACGAGTTACAATCAGCCCCAGCATTTT
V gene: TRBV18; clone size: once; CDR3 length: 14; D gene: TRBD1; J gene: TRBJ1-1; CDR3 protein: CASSSGQGNTEAFF; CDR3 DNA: TGTGCCAGCTCTTCGGGACAGGGGAACACTGAAGCTTTCTTT
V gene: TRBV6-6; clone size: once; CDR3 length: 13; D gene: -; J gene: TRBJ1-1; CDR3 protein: CASSYSPPIEAFF; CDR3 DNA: TGTGCCAGCAGTTACTCGCCTCCAATTGAAGCTTTCTTT
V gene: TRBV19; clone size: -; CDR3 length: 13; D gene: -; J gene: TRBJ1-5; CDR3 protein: CASAFGGNQPQHF; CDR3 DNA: TGTGCCAGCGCCTTTGGAGGGAATCAGCCCCAGCATTTT
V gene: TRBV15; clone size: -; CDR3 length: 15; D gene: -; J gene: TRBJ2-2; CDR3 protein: CATSRDPGGAGELFF; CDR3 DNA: TGTGCCACCAGCAGAGATCCGGGGGGCGCCGGGGAGCTGTTTTTT
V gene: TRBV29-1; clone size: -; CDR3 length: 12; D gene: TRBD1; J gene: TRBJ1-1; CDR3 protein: CSVVTGGTEAFF; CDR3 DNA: TGCAGCGTGGTAACAGGGGGGACTGAAGCTTTCTTT
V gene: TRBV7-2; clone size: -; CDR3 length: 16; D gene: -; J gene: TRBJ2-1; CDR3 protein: CASSGGGQSSYNEQFF; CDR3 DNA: TGTGCCAGCAGCGGAGGTGGACAATCCTCCTACAATGAGCAGTTCTTC
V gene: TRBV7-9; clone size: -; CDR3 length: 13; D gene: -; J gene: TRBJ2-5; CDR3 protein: CASRSGVGETQYF; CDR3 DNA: TGTGCCAGCAGATCAGGGGTAGGGGAGACCCAGTACTTC
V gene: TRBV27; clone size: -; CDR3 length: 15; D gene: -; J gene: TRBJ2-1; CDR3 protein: CASSQILSGYNEQFF; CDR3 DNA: TGTGCCAGCAGTCAGATTCTCTCGGGGTACAATGAGCAGTTCTTC
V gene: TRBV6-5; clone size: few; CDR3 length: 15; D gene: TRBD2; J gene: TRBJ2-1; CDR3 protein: CASSAGLAGYNEQFF; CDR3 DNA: TGTGCCAGCAGTGCGGGACTAGCGGGTTACAATGAGCAGTTCTTC